This paragraph reports one T cell receptor (beta chain). Treatment noted: around 19 received Ad26.COV2.S at low or high dose, single or two shots; several received placebo; per-sample allocation not given. Sampling took place 63 days after the first vaccine or placebo injection. The V end was cut by 3 bases, the J end by 7 bases, with 6 bases between. The germline V gene has CDR1 SSHAT and CDR2 FNYEAQ (reference sequence). The CDR3 is 12 residues long. This entry is derived from a study of Ad26.COV2.S vaccination and SARS-CoV-2 variants. Profiling relied on immunoSEQ multiplex PCR, and the TCRdb table lists in-frame clones only, not all of them. The sample has 380,000 or so clones, around 90% seen once.

The receptor's source is a person between 18 and 65 years old who received the Ad26.COV2.S COVID-19 vaccine or a placebo. This chain links TRBV7-7 with TRBJ2-2; D is unclear. The sequencing used peripheral blood, collected in a trial of Ad26.COV2.S vaccine versus placebo. The CDR3 DNA is TGTGCCAGCAGCTTCATCGGCGGGGAGCTGTTTTTT. This translates into CASSFIGGELFF.